These T cell receptor beta chains were read from a single sample in a study of T cell responses to AZD1222 COVID-19 vaccine. Produced via immunoSEQ multiplex PCR; TCRdb's table is partial and in-frame only. Here the sample spans around 260,000 clones, roughly 93% being singletons. Source: peripheral blood, taken on day 0 of AZD1222 vaccination. The receptors were gathered from an adult in good health. Each CDR3 is given with its conserved first and last residue. The listing skips clone size in some rows; elsewhere it reads once, few, many or a size class.

V | size | CDR3
TRBV27 | NA | CASSLTGTANYGYTF
TRBV25-1 | NA | CASRSTGPNEQYF
TRBV29-1 | NA | CSVEGLLTSDNEQFF
TRBV24-1 | NA | CATSDQTSAADTQYF
TRBV7-2 | NA | CASSSEVLAEGHNEQFF
TRBV5-4 | NA | CASSLKKQGPYEQYF
TRBV5-1 | NA | CASAPRVSSYEQYF
TRBV7-9 | NA | CASDRGGGVVEQYF
TRBV18 | NA | CASSPAPSPPEQYF
TRBV4-1 | NA | CASSPIGSQPQHF
TRBV6-5 | NA | CASSYSSGRAGVEQYF
TRBV4-2 | NA | CASSQDLAGGPDTQYF
TRBV2 | NA | CASSDRLNTEAFF
TRBV5-1 | NA | CASSFGLAGGVSGTDTQYF
TRBV6-6 | once | CASSYSWRGASGEQYF
TRBV2 | NA | CASSYRDEQYF
TRBV3-1/TRBV3-2 | NA | CASSQLDRTNTEAFF